Listed below are T cell receptor beta chains from one sample, sequenced in a study of blood T cell repertoires in COVID-19. This table comes from immunoSEQ multiplex PCR, and its TCRdb copy is limited to in-frame clones, with some not included. Seen here are 150,000 or so clones, roughly 80% observed once, and the top ten hold 30% to 45%. Source material: peripheral blood. Receptors were obtained from a human donor in a cohort sampled during active COVID-19. Each CDR3 is given with its conserved first and last residue. The D gene is left open where the match is weak. Clone size is given for some rows only: seen once, a few or many times, or a class if the clone is expanded.

v_call	d_call	cdr3_length	j_call	clone_size	cdr3_nt	cdr3_aa
TRBV30	TRBD2	14	TRBJ2-1	once	TGTGCCTGGAGGACCCCAGGGACTAGGAATGAGCAGTTCTTC	CAWRTPGTRNEQFF
TRBV7-8	NA	14	TRBJ1-4	few	TGTGCCAGCAGCTTGACAGTTACCAATGAAAAACTGTTTTTT	CASSLTVTNEKLFF
TRBV18	NA	14	TRBJ1-1	NA	TGTGCCAGCTCACCTTCCTACGGCGGCACTGAAGCTTTCTTT	CASSPSYGGTEAFF
TRBV7-2	TRBD2	18	TRBJ2-4	NA	TGTGCCAGCAGCTTAGGACTAGCGGGGGTGCTAGCCAAAAACATTCAGTACTTC	CASSLGLAGVLAKNIQYF
TRBV5-1	TRBD1	13	TRBJ1-2	NA	TGCGCCAGCAGCCTAACAGGGGATCATGGCTACACCTTC	CASSLTGDHGYTF
TRBV27	TRBD1	14	TRBJ2-1	NA	TGTGCCAGCAGTGAGGGGGCTGCCAACAATGAGCAGTTCTTC	CASSEGAANNEQFF
TRBV5-4	NA	16	TRBJ1-4	NA	TGTGCCAGCAGCTTGATAAGTGGCCCAACTAATGAAAAACTGTTTTTT	CASSLISGPTNEKLFF
TRBV7-6	TRBD1	16	TRBJ2-7	NA	TGTGCCAGCAGCCCCCCACAAGGGGAACAGGGGTACGAGCAGTACTTC	CASSPPQGEQGYEQYF
TRBV3-1/TRBV3-2	TRBD2	14	TRBJ2-2	NA	TGTGCCAGCAGCCCTAACGGGGGGACCGGGGAGCTGTTTTTT	CASSPNGGTGELFF
TRBV6-2/TRBV6-3	NA	16	TRBJ1-5	NA	TGTGCCAGCAGTTTCGGACAGTTTGGTGGCAATCAGCCCCAGCATTTT	CASSFGQFGGNQPQHF
TRBV7-8	NA	15	TRBJ2-3	NA	TGTGCCAGCAGCATAGTGGGCTCTAGCACAGATACGCAGTATTTT	CASSIVGSSTDTQYF
TRBV7-2	NA	14	TRBJ1-5	NA	TGTGCCAGCAGCTTAGCAGACATCAATCAGCCCCAGCATTTT	CASSLADINQPQHF
TRBV10-3	TRBD1	14	TRBJ2-5	NA	TGTGCCATCAGTGAGTCCACAGGGGTAGAGACCCAGTACTTC	CAISESTGVETQYF
TRBV9	NA	15	TRBJ2-2	NA	TGTGCCAGCAGCGTGTCCAGGGGCGCTACCGGGGAGCTGTTTTTT	CASSVSRGATGELFF
TRBV6-2/TRBV6-3	TRBD1	15	TRBJ1-5	NA	TGTGCCAGCAGTTCCTCACAGGGGGGACATCAGCCCCAGCATTTT	CASSSSQGGHQPQHF
TRBV18	NA	16	TRBJ2-2	NA	TGTGCCAGCTCACATACGGGGGACAGAGCCACCGGGGAGCTGTTTTTT	CASSHTGDRATGELFF
TRBV6-5	TRBD1	14	TRBJ1-6	NA	TGTGCCAGCAGTCCCGGACAGGGCCATTCACCCCTCCACTTT	CASSPGQGHSPLHF
TRBV2	NA	13	TRBJ2-7	NA	TGTGCCAGCAATCCCAGGGGACCCTACGAGCAGTACTTC	CASNPRGPYEQYF
TRBV19	NA	12	TRBJ1-2	NA	TGTGCCAGTTCGTGGGGGGGTAGAGGCTACACCTTC	CASSWGGRGYTF
TRBV28	NA	14	TRBJ2-7	NA	TGTGCCACCAGCCCTTTAACTAGGATCTACGAGCAGTACTTC	CATSPLTRIYEQYF
TRBV4-2	NA	13	TRBJ2-1	NA	TGTGCCAGCAGCTCCCACTACGACAATGAGCAGTTCTTC	CASSSHYDNEQFF
TRBV14	TRBD2	19	TRBJ2-5	once	TGTGCCAGCAGCCAAGATATATCAGCGGGGGGCCCGTACCAAGAGACCCAGTACTTC	CASSQDISAGGPYQETQYF
TRBV2	NA	16	TRBJ2-1	NA	TGTGCCAGCAGTTTAGCCCCAGGGGTAGCTGGCAATGAGCAGTTCTTC	CASSLAPGVAGNEQFF
TRBV6-1	TRBD1	14	TRBJ1-2	NA	TGTGCCAGCAGTGAGGGGGCAGGGGGACGGGGCTACACCTTC	CASSEGAGGRGYTF
TRBV30	TRBD1	13	TRBJ2-2	once	TGTGCCTGGGGGGACAGGGTGGCCGGGGAGCTGTTTTTT	CAWGDRVAGELFF